These 31 T cell receptor beta chains originate from one sample sequenced in a study of cytomegalovirus exposure and HLA in healthy donors. The primer mix had 60 Vbeta and 13 Jbeta primers. TCRdb's table, derived via immunoSEQ multiplex PCR, lists solely in-frame clones and lacks some. Of about 180,000 clones in the sample, more than 70% were seen once. What was sequenced was PBMCs. The receptors derive from a girl aged 10 to 17 in good health and CMV-seropositive.

V and J are TRBV4-1 and TRBJ2-7; the D gene is possibly TRBD2 (5 bases). This CDR3 comprises 15 residues. Germline-derived CDR1 and CDR2 are MGHRA and YSYEKL. The germline V and J ends were trimmed by 1 base and 1 base, with 11 bases remaining between them. In nucleotides, the CDR3 is TGCGCCAGCAGCCAAGCTACGCGGGCTTCCTACGAGCAGTACTTC. Its translation: CASSQATRASYEQYF.

V gene TRBV7-6 combines with J gene TRBJ1-1, with TRBD1 as a possible D gene (6 bases). This CDR3 has 13 amino acids. Germline V lookup: CDR1 SGHVS, CDR2 FNYEAQ. The V end was cut by 5 bases, the J end by 1 base, with 8 bases between. In nucleotides, the CDR3 is TGTGCCAGCAGCAGACAGGCGAACACTGAAGCTTTCTTT. Its translation is CASSRQANTEAFF. Based on the CDR3 plus reference TRBV7-6 and TRBJ1-1, the full variable domain is GAGVSQSPRYKVTKRGQDVALRCDPISGHVSLYWYRQALGQGPEFLTYFNYEAQQDKSGLPNDRFSAERPEGSISTLTIQRTEQRDSAMYRCASSRQANTEAFFGQGTRLTVV.

This clone has a single count. The chain couples TRBV25-1 to TRBJ1-2; 10 nucleotides agree with TRBD1. This CDR3 is built from 15 residues. CDR1 and CDR2 from the germline V gene are MGHDK and SYGVNS. Losses at the gene ends were 5 bases for V and 2 bases for J; bases not matched to a gene: 5. DNA of the CDR3: TGTGCCAGCAGTCCAGGGACAGGGGCAAACTATGGCTACACCTTC. This codes for CASSPGTGANYGYTF.

The rearrangement links TRBV4-1 to TRBJ2-1; maybe TRBD1 (6 bases). V gave up 1 base and J gave up 4 bases, with 8 bases separating them. Germline CDR1 is MGHRA and CDR2 is YSYEKL. This CDR3 is 14 amino acids long. The CDR3 DNA reads as TGCGCCAGCAGCCAAGGCAGGGGTTACAATGAGCAGTTCTTC. Protein product: CASSQGRGYNEQFF.

This chain joins TRBV5-6 and TRBJ2-1; 8 bases line up with TRBD2. Germline assignment: CDR1 SGHDT and CDR2 YYEEEE. V lost 5 bases, J lost 3 bases, and 1 base stayed unmatched. The CDR3 length is 13 residues. CDR3 residues: CASRLAVYNEQFF. The CDR3, as DNA: TGTGCCAGCAGACTAGCGGTCTACAATGAGCAGTTCTTC.

The J gene is TRBJ2-7, the V gene TRBV11-2; possible D gene TRBD2, 6 bases. The V gene lost 5 bases and the J gene lost 2 bases, with 19 bases spanning the gap. Per germline, CDR1 SGHAT and CDR2 FQNNGV. The CDR3 covers 16 residues. The CDR3 sequence is CASSPGRGSGTYEQYF. In nucleotides, the CDR3 is TGTGCCAGCAGCCCCGGGCGCGGTAGCGGAACCTACGAGCAGTACTTC.

This clone was detected only a few times. The chain couples TRBV6-1 to TRBJ2-7; TRBD1 matches 7 bases. This CDR3 has 14 residues. V shed 5 bases, J shed 3 bases, and the junction held 7 bases outside the gene matches. Germline V gene data show CDR1 as MNHNS and CDR2 as SASEGT. The chain's CDR3 is CASSWQGDLYEQYF. DNA of the CDR3: TGTGCCAGCAGTTGGCAGGGGGACCTCTACGAGCAGTACTTC.

V and J are TRBV2 and TRBJ2-1; TRBD2 aligns across 8 bases. CDR1 is SNHLY and CDR2 is FYNNEI in the germline V gene. The CDR3 loop spans 15 amino acids. Trimming at V came to 5 bases and at J to 5 bases, leaving 8 bases not matched to a gene. CDR3 sequence: CASSTLAEPNNEQFF. Here the CDR3 DNA reads TGTGCCAGCAGTACACTAGCGGAACCCAACAATGAGCAGTTCTTC.

The chain links TRBV7-3 to TRBJ2-1; 16 positions match TRBD2. Germline CDR1 is SGHTA and CDR2 is FQGTGA. J was trimmed by 7 bases and V by 2 bases; bases with no gene match: 11. CDR3 size: 19 residues. The CDR3 is CASSLAGTSGRAWLNEQFF. CDR3 DNA: TGTGCCAGCAGCTTAGCCGGGACTAGCGGGAGGGCCTGGTTAAATGAGCAGTTCTTC.

The chain employs TRBV5-4 and TRBJ2-7, with 7 bases lining up with TRBD2. CDR3 length: 14 amino acids. CDR1 is SGHNT and CDR2 is YYREEE in the germline V gene (reference sequence). V shed 0 bases and J 2 bases; nucleotides not matched to a gene: 2. The CDR3 sequence: CASSLAGGTYEQYF. The DNA for the CDR3 is TGTGCCAGCAGCTTGGCGGGAGGCACCTACGAGCAGTACTTC.

V usage is TRBV2 and J usage is TRBJ2-1; 14 bases agree with TRBD2. V lost 6 bases and J lost 8; bases outside the gene matches: 9. Looked up from germline, CDR1 is SNHLY and CDR2 is FYNNEI. The CDR3 runs 16 residues. Written as DNA, the CDR3 is TGTGCCAGCAGGACCATGACTAGCGGGAGGGGGTATGAGCAGTTCTTC. Translating gives CASRTMTSGRGYEQFF.

The genes are TRBV6-5 and TRBJ2-5; maybe TRBD2 (6 bases). The CDR3 has 15 amino acids. The V end was cut by 1 base, the J end by 4 bases, with 13 bases between. In germline, CDR1 is MNHEY, CDR2 SVGAGI. CDR3 protein: CASSYYGGLGETQYF. CDR3 sequence (DNA): TGTGCCAGCAGTTACTACGGGGGTCTAGGAGAGACCCAGTACTTC.

The chain joins TRBV30 to TRBJ2-1, with 13 bases identical to TRBD2. The CDR3 contains 20 residues. Trimming removed 3 bases from V and 3 bases from J; junction bases left unmatched: 17. The germline CDR1 and CDR2 sequences are GTSNPN and SVGIG (reference sequence). CDR3 DNA sequence: TGTGCCTGGAGCGAATTTGGGGGACTAGCGGGATTAGGTGACTACAATGAGCAGTTCTTC. Protein: CAWSEFGGLAGLGDYNEQFF.

CDR3 protein: CASSQTGLGYTF. CDR3 nucleotides: TGTGCCAGCAGCCAAACAGGCCTTGGCTACACCTTC. The chain recombines TRBV6-6 with TRBJ1-2, with a tentative D call TRBD1 (5 bases). V lost 6 bases and J 7 bases, leaving 12 bases between the germline ends. Germline V gene sequence: CDR1 MNHNY, CDR2 SVGAGI (reference sequence). This CDR3 spans 12 amino acids.

The rearrangement links TRBV2 to TRBJ2-7; 8 bases line up with TRBD2. CDR1 is SNHLY, CDR2 FYNNEI, per germline. There are 14 residues in the CDR3. Unmatched junction bases numbered 8, after V lost 4 bases and J lost 6 bases. In nucleotides, the CDR3 is TGTGCCAGCAGTGTAAGTAGGGCGGGAGGCGAGCAGTACTTC. Protein sequence: CASSVSRAGGEQYF.

The genes are TRBV14 and TRBJ1-1; unclear D gene. CDR3 length: 13 amino acids. CDR1 is SGHDN, CDR2 FVKESK, per germline. V was shortened by 6 bases and J by 1 base, with 9 bases between the two germline ends. The CDR3 is CASRYTGNTEAFF. CDR3 nucleotides: TGTGCCAGCAGGTACACGGGGAACACTGAAGCTTTCTTT.

The chain joins TRBV10-3 to TRBJ2-1, with 10 positions matching TRBD2. This CDR3 has 14 residues. Germline V gene sequence: CDR1 ENHRY, CDR2 SYGVKD. V lost 6 bases to trimming and J lost 5 bases; unmatched junction nucleotides: 4. This CDR3 reads CAIRSGLADNEQFF. CDR3 nucleotides: TGTGCCATCAGATCCGGACTAGCGGACAATGAGCAGTTCTTC.

The V call is TRBV19, the J call TRBJ1-5; D not certain. The CDR3 runs 15 residues. The germline CDR1 and CDR2 sequences are LNHDA and SQIVND (reference sequence). V shed 5 bases and J shed 2 bases, with 13 bases lying between them. The chain's CDR3 is CASSGRAPGNQPQHF. In DNA form, the CDR3 reads TGTGCCAGTAGTGGGCGGGCGCCAGGCAATCAGCCCCAGCATTTT. The variable domain in full, with the rest retrieved from reference TRBV19 and TRBJ1-5, is DGGITQSPKYLFRKEGQNVTLSCEQNLNHDAMYWYRQDPGQGLRLIYYSQIVNDFQKGDIAEGYSVSREKKESFPLTVTSAQKNPTAFYLCASSGRAPGNQPQHFGDGTRLSIL.

The gene calls are TRBV6-5 and TRBJ2-7; possibly TRBD2 for D (7 bases). V dropped 6 bases and J dropped 7 bases, with 22 bases sitting between them. Germline-derived CDR1 and CDR2 are MNHEY and SVGAGI. The CDR3 runs to 15 residues. The CDR3 loop reads CASSRGAPAGGEQYF. As DNA, the CDR3 is TGTGCCAGCAGCCGGGGGGCGCCCGCCGGGGGTGAGCAGTACTTC.

J is TRBJ2-1 and V is TRBV6-5; TRBD1 agrees at 7 bases. V trimming: 5 bases; J trimming: 7 bases; junction bases outside the gene matches: 5. This CDR3 is 13 amino acids long. In germline, CDR1 is MNHEY, CDR2 SVGAGI. This CDR3 reads CASSNTQGNEQFF. The CDR3, as DNA: TGTGCCAGCAGTAATACACAGGGGAATGAGCAGTTCTTC.

This clone was seen a handful of times. The CDR3 sequence is CASSLSGRGNEQFF. As DNA, the CDR3 is TGTGCCAGCAGCTTAAGCGGGAGGGGGAATGAGCAGTTCTTC. The genes are TRBV7-3 and TRBJ2-1; 9 nucleotides match TRBD2. The CDR3 sequence is 14 residues long. Germline V gene sequence: CDR1 SGHTA, CDR2 FQGTGA. The J segment lost 7 bases and the V segment lost 1 base, leaving 2 bases of the junction unmatched. Using reference TRBV7-3 and TRBJ2-1 for the parts outside the CDR3, the full variable domain is GAGVSQTPSNKVTEKGKYVELRCDPISGHTALYWYRQSLGQGPEFLIYFQGTGAADDSGLPNDRFFAVRPEGSVSTLKIQRTERGDSAVYLCASSLSGRGNEQFFGPGTRLTVL.

Here the CDR3 DNA reads TGCGCCAGCAGCTTGGACAGGATTATTTACAATGAGCAGTTCTTC. It encodes CASSLDRIIYNEQFF. The chain couples TRBV5-1 to TRBJ2-1, with D perhaps TRBD1 (5 bases). Trimming took off 0 bases at V and 4 bases at J, with 11 bases between the two ends. The CDR3 sequence is 15 residues long. Germline V CDR1 and CDR2: SGHRS, YFSETQ. Full variable domain (missing parts from reference TRBV5-1 and TRBJ2-1): KAGVTQTPRYLIKTRGQQVTLSCSPISGHRSVSWYQQTPGQGLQFLFEYFSETQRNKGNFPGRFSGRQFSNSRSEMNVSTLELGDSALYLCASSLDRIIYNEQFFGPGTRLTVL.

The gene calls are TRBV6-1 and TRBJ2-7, with D perhaps matching TRBD2 (6 bases). The CDR3 is 15 amino acids. CDR1 is MNHNS and CDR2 is SASEGT in the germline V gene. V gave up 3 bases and J gave up 0 bases, with 12 bases separating them. CDR3 in amino acids: CASSDWASDSYEQYF. The CDR3 coding sequence is TGTGCCAGCAGTGATTGGGCTAGCGACTCCTACGAGCAGTACTTC.

The chain is built from TRBV18 and TRBJ1-5; D may be TRBD1 (5 bases). Germline V gives CDR1 KGHSH, CDR2 LQKENI. V shed 4 bases and J shed 2 bases, with 6 bases lying between them. This CDR3 contains 13 residues. For the CDR3, the DNA is TGTGCCAGCTCACTACAGGGCAATCAGCCCCAGCATTTT. Protein product: CASSLQGNQPQHF.

The table lists this clone with a count of one. The chain carries TRBV11-2 and TRBJ1-5; D might be TRBD1 (5 bases). The germline gives CDR1 SGHAT, CDR2 FQNNGV. Trimming cost V 2 bases and J 1 base, with 9 bases left between them. This CDR3 has 15 residues. The CDR3 protein is CASSLTGGSNQPQHF. The CDR3 DNA follows: TGTGCCAGCAGCTTAACGGGGGGAAGCAATCAGCCCCAGCATTTT.

The V call is TRBV6-5, the J call TRBJ1-1, with D possibly matching TRBD1 (6 bases). Germline CDR1 is MNHEY and CDR2 is SVGAGI. V was shortened by 8 bases and J by 2 bases, with 18 bases between the two germline ends. The CDR3 runs to 15 residues. Written as DNA, the CDR3 is TGTGCCAGCTCTAGGGGGTTCGCACTCAACACTGAAGCTTTCTTT. Protein sequence: CASSRGFALNTEAFF.

This clone was picked up a small number of times. The gene calls are TRBV25-1 and TRBJ2-7; possibly TRBD2 for D (6 bases). Germline V gene sequence: CDR1 MGHDK, CDR2 SYGVNS. V lost 4 bases and J lost 3, with 22 bases in between. This CDR3 region has 17 residues. The chain's CDR3 is CASSGSPVVREHYEQYF. The CDR3 DNA reads as TGTGCCAGCAGTGGATCCCCTGTGGTCCGGGAGCACTACGAGCAGTACTTC.

V and J are TRBV20-1 and TRBJ2-3; no clear D gene. Germline values: CDR1 DFQATT, CDR2 SNEGSKA (reference sequence). The CDR3 loop spans 10 amino acids. CDR3 in amino acids: CSLGRDTQYF. CDR3 coding DNA: TGCAGCCTAGGCAGAGATACGCAGTATTTT.

The genes are TRBV27 and TRBJ1-1; 11 bases fit TRBD1. Germline lookup yields CDR1 MNHEY and CDR2 SMNVEV (reference sequence). The CDR3 spans 15 residues. The V and J ends lost 4 bases and 5 bases, in that order; junction bases with no gene match: 6. The CDR3 protein is CASSSLGQGATEAFF. In nucleotides, the CDR3 is TGTGCCAGCAGTTCACTCGGACAGGGGGCAACTGAAGCTTTCTTT.

The CDR3 region has the DNA TGCGCCAGCAGCCTTAACCTGGGGGCTAGCGGTAGAACAGATACGCAGTATTTT. Translating gives CASSLNLGASGRTDTQYF. The rearrangement joins TRBV4-1 to TRBJ2-3; a weak D match, TRBD2 (7 bases). The CDR3 is 18 amino acids. Trimming took off 4 bases at V and 3 bases at J, with 23 bases between the two ends. The germline V gene encodes CDR1 MGHRA and CDR2 YSYEKL.

V gene TRBV19 combines with J gene TRBJ2-1, with D maybe TRBD2 (5 bases). CDR1 is LNHDA, CDR2 SQIVND, per germline (reference sequence). The CDR3 covers 17 residues. V shed 2 bases and J shed 3 bases, with 17 bases lying between them. The CDR3 protein is CASSIPPGVRGYNEQFF. CDR3 DNA sequence: TGTGCCAGTAGTATACCCCCCGGGGTGAGAGGCTACAATGAGCAGTTCTTC.